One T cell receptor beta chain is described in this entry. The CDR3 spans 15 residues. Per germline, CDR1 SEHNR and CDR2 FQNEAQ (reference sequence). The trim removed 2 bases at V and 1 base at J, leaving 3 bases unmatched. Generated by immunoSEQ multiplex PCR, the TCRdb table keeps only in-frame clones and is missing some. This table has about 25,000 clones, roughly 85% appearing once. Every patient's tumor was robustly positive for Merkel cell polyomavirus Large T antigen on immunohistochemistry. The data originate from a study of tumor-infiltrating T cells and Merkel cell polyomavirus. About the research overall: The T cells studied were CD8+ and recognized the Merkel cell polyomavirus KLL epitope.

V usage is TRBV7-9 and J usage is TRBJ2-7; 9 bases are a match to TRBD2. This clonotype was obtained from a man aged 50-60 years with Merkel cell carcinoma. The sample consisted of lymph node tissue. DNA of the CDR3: TGTGCCAGCAGCTTAACTAGCGGGCAGTCCTACGAGCAGTACTTC. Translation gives CASSLTSGQSYEQYF.